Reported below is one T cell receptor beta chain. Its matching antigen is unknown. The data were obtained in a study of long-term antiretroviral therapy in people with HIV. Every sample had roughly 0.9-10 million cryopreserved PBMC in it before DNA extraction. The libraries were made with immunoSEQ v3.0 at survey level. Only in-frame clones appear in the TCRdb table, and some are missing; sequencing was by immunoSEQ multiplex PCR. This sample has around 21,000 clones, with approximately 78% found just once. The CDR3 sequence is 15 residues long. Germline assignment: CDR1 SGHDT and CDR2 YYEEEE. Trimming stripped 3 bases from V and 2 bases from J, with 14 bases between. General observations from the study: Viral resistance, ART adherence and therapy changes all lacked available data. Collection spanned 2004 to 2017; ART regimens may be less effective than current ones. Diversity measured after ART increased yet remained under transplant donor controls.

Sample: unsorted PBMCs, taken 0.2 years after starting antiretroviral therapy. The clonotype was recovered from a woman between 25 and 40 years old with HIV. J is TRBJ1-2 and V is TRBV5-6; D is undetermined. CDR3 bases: TGTGCCAGCAGCTCCCGACACTCGATGAACTATGGCTACACCTTC. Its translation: CASSSRHSMNYGYTF.